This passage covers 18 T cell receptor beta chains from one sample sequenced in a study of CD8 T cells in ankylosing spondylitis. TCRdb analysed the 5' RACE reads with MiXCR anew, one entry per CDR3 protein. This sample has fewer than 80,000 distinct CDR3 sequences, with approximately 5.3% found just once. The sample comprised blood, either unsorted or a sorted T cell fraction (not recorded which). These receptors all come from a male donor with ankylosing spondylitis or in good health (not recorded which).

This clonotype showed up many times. The DNA for the CDR3 is TGTGCCTGGAGGGGTCCGACAGACTCCTACAATGAGCAGTTCTTC. Its translation: CAWRGPTDSYNEQFF. The genes are TRBV30 and TRBJ2-1; the D gene is possibly TRBD1 (5 bases). The CDR3 runs 15 residues. V dropped 3 bases and J dropped 0 bases, with 12 bases sitting between them. The germline gives CDR1 GTSNPN, CDR2 SVGIG (reference sequence).

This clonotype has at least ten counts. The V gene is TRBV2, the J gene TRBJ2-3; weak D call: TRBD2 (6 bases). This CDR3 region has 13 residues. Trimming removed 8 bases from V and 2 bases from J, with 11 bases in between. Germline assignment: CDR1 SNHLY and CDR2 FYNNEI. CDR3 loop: CASGAGTTDTQYF. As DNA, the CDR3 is TGTGCCAGCGGGGCGGGGACCACAGATACGCAGTATTTT.

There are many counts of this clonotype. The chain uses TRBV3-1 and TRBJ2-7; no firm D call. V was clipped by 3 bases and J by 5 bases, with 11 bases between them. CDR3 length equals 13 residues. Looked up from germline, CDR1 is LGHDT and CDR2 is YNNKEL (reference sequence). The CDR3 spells CASSQNRPNEQYF. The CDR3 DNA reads TGTGCCAGCAGCCAGAACAGACCGAACGAGCAGTACTTC.

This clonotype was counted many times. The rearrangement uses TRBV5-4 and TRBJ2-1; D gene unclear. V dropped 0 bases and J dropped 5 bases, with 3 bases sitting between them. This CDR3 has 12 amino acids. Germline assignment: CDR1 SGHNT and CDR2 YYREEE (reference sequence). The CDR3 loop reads CASSLGDNEQFF. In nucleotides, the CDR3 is TGTGCCAGCAGCTTGGGGGACAATGAGCAGTTCTTC.

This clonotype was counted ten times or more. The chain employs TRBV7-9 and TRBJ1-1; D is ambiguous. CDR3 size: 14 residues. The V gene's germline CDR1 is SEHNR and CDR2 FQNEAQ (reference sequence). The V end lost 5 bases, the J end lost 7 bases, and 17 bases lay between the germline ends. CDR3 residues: CASSLSPGLGEAFF. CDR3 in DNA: TGTGCCAGCAGCCTTTCGCCCGGGTTAGGTGAAGCTTTCTTT. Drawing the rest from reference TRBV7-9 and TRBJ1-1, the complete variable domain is DTGVSQNPRHKITKRGQNVTFRCDPISEHNRLYWYRQTLGQGPEFLTYFQNEAQLEKSRLLSDRFSAERPKGSFSTLEIQRTEQGDSAMYLCASSLSPGLGEAFFGQGTRLTVV.

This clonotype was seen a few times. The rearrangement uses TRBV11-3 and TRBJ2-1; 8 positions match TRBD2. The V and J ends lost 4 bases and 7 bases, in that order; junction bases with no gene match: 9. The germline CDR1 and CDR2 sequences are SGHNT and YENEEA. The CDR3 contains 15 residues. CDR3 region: CASSSRGGLWNEQFF. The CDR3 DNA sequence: TGTGCCAGCAGCTCCCGGGGGGGCCTCTGGAATGAGCAGTTCTTC. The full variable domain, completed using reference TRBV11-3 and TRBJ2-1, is EAGVVQSPRYKIIEKKQPVAFWCNPISGHNTLYWYLQNLGQGPELLIRYENEEAVDDSQLPKDRFSAERLKGVDSTLKIQPAELGDSAVYLCASSSRGGLWNEQFFGPGTRLTVL.

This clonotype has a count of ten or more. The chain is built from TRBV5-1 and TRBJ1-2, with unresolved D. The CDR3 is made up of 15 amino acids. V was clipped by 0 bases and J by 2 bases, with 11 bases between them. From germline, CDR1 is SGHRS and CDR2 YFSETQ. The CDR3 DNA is TGCGCCAGCAGCTTGGCCTTAGGAGGGAACTATGGCTACACCTTC. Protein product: CASSLALGGNYGYTF.

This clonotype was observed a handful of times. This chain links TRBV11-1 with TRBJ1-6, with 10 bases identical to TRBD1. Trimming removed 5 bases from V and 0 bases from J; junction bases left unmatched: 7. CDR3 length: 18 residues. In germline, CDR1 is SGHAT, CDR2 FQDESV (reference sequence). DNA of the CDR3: TGTGCCAGCAGCACACCGGGACAGGGGAGCTCCTATAATTCACCCCTCCACTTT. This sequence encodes CASSTPGQGSSYNSPLHF.

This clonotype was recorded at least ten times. CDR3 sequence: CSARTGGSYEQYF. The CDR3 DNA reads TGCAGTGCTAGAACAGGGGGATCCTACGAGCAGTACTTC. The chain is built from TRBV20-1 and TRBJ2-7; 8 bases align to TRBD1. Germline-derived CDR1 and CDR2 are DFQATT and SNEGSKA (reference sequence). V shed 2 bases and J 1 base; nucleotides not matched to a gene: 1. This CDR3 is 13 amino acids long.

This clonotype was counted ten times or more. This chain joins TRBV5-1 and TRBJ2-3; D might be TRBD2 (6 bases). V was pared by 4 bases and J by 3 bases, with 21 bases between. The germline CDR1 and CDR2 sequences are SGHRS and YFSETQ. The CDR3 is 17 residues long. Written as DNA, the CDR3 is TGCGCCAGCAGCCCCTATTCTTGGGGGGATGGTACAGATACGCAGTATTTT. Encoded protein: CASSPYSWGDGTDTQYF. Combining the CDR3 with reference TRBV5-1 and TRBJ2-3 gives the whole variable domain KAGVTQTPRYLIKTRGQQVTLSCSPISGHRSVSWYQQTPGQGLQFLFEYFSETQRNKGNFPGRFSGRQFSNSRSEMNVSTLELGDSALYLCASSPYSWGDGTDTQYFGPGTRLTVL.

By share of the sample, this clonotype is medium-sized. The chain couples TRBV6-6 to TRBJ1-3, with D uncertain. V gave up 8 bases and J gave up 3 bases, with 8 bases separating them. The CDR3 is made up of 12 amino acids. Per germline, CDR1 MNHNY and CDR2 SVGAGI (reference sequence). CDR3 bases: TGTGCCAGCGGGGTAGTTGGAAACACCATATATTTT. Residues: CASGVVGNTIYF.

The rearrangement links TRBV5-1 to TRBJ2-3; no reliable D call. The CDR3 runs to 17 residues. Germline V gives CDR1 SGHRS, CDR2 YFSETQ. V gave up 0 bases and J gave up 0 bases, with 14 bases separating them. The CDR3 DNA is TGCGCCAGCAGCTTGGGAGATTCCGGGCATAGCACAGATACGCAGTATTTT. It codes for CASSLGDSGHSTDTQYF.

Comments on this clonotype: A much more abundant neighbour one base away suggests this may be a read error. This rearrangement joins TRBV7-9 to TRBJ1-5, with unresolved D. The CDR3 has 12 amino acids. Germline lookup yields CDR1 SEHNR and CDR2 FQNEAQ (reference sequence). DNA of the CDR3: TGTACCAGCAGCTTAAATATGTCCCCCCAGCATTTT. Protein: CTSSLNMSPQHF.

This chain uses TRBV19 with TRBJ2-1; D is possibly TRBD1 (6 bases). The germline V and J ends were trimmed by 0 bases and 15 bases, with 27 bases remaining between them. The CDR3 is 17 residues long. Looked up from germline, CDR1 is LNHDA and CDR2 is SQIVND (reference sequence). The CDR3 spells CASSIDRRNRETGFLFF. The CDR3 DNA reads TGTGCCAGTAGTATAGATCGTAGAAACAGGGAAACGGGGTTCTTGTTCTTC.

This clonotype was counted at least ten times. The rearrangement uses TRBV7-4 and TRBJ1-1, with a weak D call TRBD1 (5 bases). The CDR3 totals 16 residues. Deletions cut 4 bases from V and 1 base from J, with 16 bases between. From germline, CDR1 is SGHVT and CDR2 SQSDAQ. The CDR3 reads CASSSLPGPQNTEAFF. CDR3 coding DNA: TGTGCCAGCAGCTCCCTCCCGGGACCTCAGAACACTGAAGCTTTCTTT.

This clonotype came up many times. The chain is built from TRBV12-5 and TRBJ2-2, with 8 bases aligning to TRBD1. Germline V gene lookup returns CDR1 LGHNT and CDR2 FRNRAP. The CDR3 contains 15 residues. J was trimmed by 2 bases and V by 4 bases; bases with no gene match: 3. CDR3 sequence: CASGSGTGNTGELFF. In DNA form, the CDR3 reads TGTGCTAGTGGTTCCGGGACAGGAAACACCGGGGAGCTGTTTTTT. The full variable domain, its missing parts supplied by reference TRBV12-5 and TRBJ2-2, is DARVTQTPRHKVTEMGQEVTMRCQPILGHNTVFWYRQTMMQGLELLAYFRNRAPLDDSGMPKDRFSAEMPDATLATLKIQPSEPRDSAVYFCASGSGTGNTGELFFGEGSRLTVL.

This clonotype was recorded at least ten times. The CDR3 bases are TGCAGTGCTAGAGAGCCGACGGGACATTGGTCCTACGAGCAGTACTTC. This codes for CSAREPTGHWSYEQYF. V usage is TRBV20-1 and J usage is TRBJ2-7; D is perhaps TRBD1 (6 bases). Germline V gene lookup returns CDR1 DFQATT and CDR2 SNEGSKA (reference sequence). The CDR3 loop spans 16 amino acids. V was trimmed by 0 bases and J by 1 base, leaving 16 bases between them.

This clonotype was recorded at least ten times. The CDR3 loop reads CASSRDRGGYNEQFF. CDR3 bases: TGTGCCAGCAGTCGGGACAGGGGGGGATACAATGAGCAGTTCTTC. The rearrangement uses TRBV12-3 or TRBV12-4 and TRBJ2-1; 11 bases match TRBD1. V gave up 5 bases and J gave up 4 bases; unmatched junction bases: 4. CDR3 length equals 15 residues.